These 16 T cell receptor beta chains were sequenced from one sample in a study of blood T cell repertoires in COVID-19. Measured with immunoSEQ multiplex PCR; TCRdb has only the in-frame clones, and not every one. The data show 90,000 to 100,000 clones, roughly 90% seen once. Sequencing was done on a sample of peripheral blood. These TCRs come from a man at least 80 years old with acute or convalescent COVID-19.

This chain joins TRBV6-5 and TRBJ2-1; maybe TRBD1 (6 bases). This CDR3 is built from 13 residues. Germline V gene data show CDR1 as MNHEY and CDR2 as SVGAGI. With 6 bases removed from V and 4 bases from J, the gap between germline ends came to 10 bases. The CDR3 DNA follows: TGTGCCAGCAGCCGGACAGATTACAATGAGCAGTTCTTC. This gives the protein CASSRTDYNEQFF.

The chain's CDR3 is CASSQEITSGTYEQYF. The CDR3 DNA reads as TGTGCCAGCAGCCAAGAAATAACTAGCGGAACTTACGAGCAGTACTTC. The V gene is TRBV4-2, the J gene TRBJ2-7; 8 bases fit TRBD2. Germline loops: CDR1 LGHNA, CDR2 YNFKEQ. The CDR3 totals 16 residues. The J segment lost 4 bases and the V segment lost 0 bases, leaving 8 bases of the junction unmatched.

The chain combines TRBV18 with TRBJ1-4; D is perhaps TRBD1 (5 bases). The CDR3 loop spans 13 amino acids. V shed 3 bases and J shed 6 bases, with 8 bases lying between them. The germline V gene has CDR1 KGHSH and CDR2 LQKENI. CDR3 protein: CASSPGRDEKLFF. The CDR3 DNA reads as TGTGCCAGCTCACCCGGCAGGGATGAAAAACTGTTTTTT.

J is TRBJ2-7 and V is TRBV5-8, with 8 bases lining up with TRBD1. This CDR3 contains 14 residues. Losses at the gene ends were 7 bases for V and 3 bases for J; bases not matched to a gene: 9. Per germline, CDR1 SGHTS and CDR2 YDEGEE. The CDR3 sequence is CASRHRTGYYEQYF. CDR3 DNA sequence: TGTGCCAGCCGCCATCGGACAGGGTACTACGAGCAGTACTTC. Looking up the rest from reference TRBV5-8 and TRBJ2-7 gives the full variable domain: EAGVTQSPTHLIKTRGQQATLRCSPISGHTSVYWYQQALGLGLQFLLWYDEGEERNRGNFPPRFSGRQFPNYSSELNVNALELEDSALYLCASRHRTGYYEQYFGPGTRLTVT.

V usage is TRBV7-9 and J usage is TRBJ2-1, with TRBD2 matching over 10 bases. This CDR3 has 16 residues. Trimming cost V 3 bases and J 0 bases; bases outside gene matches: 2. Germline values: CDR1 SEHNR, CDR2 FQNEAQ (reference sequence). The CDR3 DNA is TGTGCCAGCAGCTTGACTAGCGGGTTCTCCTACAATGAGCAGTTCTTC. It is translated as CASSLTSGFSYNEQFF.

J is TRBJ2-1 and V is TRBV6-2 or TRBV6-3; 10 bases are a match to TRBD2. Trimming took 0 bases from V and 5 from J; bases not matched to a gene: 4. This CDR3 has 16 residues. The germline gives CDR1 MNHEY, CDR2 SVGEGT. The DNA of the CDR3 is TGTGCCAGCAGTTACTCAAAGCGGGAGGGCCACAATGAGCAGTTCTTC. Its protein is CASSYSKREGHNEQFF.

This CDR3 reads CSVPTGLGSPGEQYF. CDR3 in DNA: TGCAGCGTGCCGACAGGGCTAGGCTCCCCCGGCGAGCAGTACTTC. The rearrangement uses TRBV29-1 and TRBJ2-7, with 7 bases lining up with TRBD1. The germline CDR1 and CDR2 sequences are SQVTM and ANQGSEA. V lost 6 bases, J lost 6 bases, and 17 bases stayed unmatched. The CDR3 length is 15 residues.

The V call is TRBV5-6, the J call TRBJ2-2; 9 bases are shared with TRBD1. The CDR3 extends over 16 amino acids. After removal of 3 bases from V and 3 bases from J, the junction contained 6 bases not matched to a gene. CDR1 SGHDT and CDR2 YYEEEE come from the germline V gene. The CDR3 nucleotides read TGTGCCAGCAGCTCAGCCTGGACAGGGGACACCGGGGAGCTGTTTTTT. Translated, it gives CASSSAWTGDTGELFF.

This chain uses TRBV28 with TRBJ2-1; 9 positions agree with TRBD1. Germline V gives CDR1 MDHEN, CDR2 SYDVKM. The ends lost 5 bases at V and 4 bases at J; junction bases unmatched: 6. This CDR3 has 15 residues. The CDR3: CASSSTGGNYNEQFF. DNA of the CDR3: TGTGCCAGCAGTAGCACAGGGGGCAATTACAATGAGCAGTTCTTC.

The V gene is TRBV28, the J gene TRBJ1-4; 7 bases fit TRBD1. Germline values: CDR1 MDHEN, CDR2 SYDVKM. The CDR3 has 16 amino acids. The V segment lost 1 base and the J segment 3 bases; nucleotides outside the gene matches: 5. The CDR3 protein is CASSLLRGRANEKLFF. The CDR3 region has the DNA TGTGCCAGCAGTTTATTAAGGGGGCGGGCTAATGAAAAACTGTTTTTT.

The chain joins TRBV28 to TRBJ1-5, with unresolved D. The CDR3 runs to 14 residues. V was pared by 1 base and J by 3 bases, with 7 bases between. Germline CDR1 is MDHEN and CDR2 is SYDVKM. The CDR3 bases are TGTGCCAGCAGTTTATCGCAGAACAATCAGCCCCAGCATTTT. It yields the protein CASSLSQNNQPQHF.

The chain has TRBV28 and TRBJ1-2, with 10 nucleotides matching TRBD1. Germline CDR1 reads MDHEN; CDR2 reads SYDVKM. Trimming cost V 4 bases and J 6 bases; bases outside gene matches: 2. The CDR3 length is 13 residues. The CDR3 DNA is TGTGCCAGCAGTTGGGGACAGGGGAATGGCTACACCTTC. This sequence encodes CASSWGQGNGYTF.

The rearrangement joins TRBV5-6 to TRBJ2-7, with TRBD2 matching 11 bases. J was trimmed by 4 bases and V by 4 bases; bases with no gene match: 10. The CDR3 contains 16 residues. Per the germline V gene, CDR1 is SGHDT and CDR2 is YYEEEE. The CDR3 loop is CASSPGLAEPQYEQYF. The CDR3, as DNA: TGTGCCAGCAGCCCGGGACTAGCGGAGCCTCAGTACGAGCAGTACTTC.

A note on this clone: The sample carries other DNA sequences with the same CDR3. The chain joins TRBV15 to TRBJ1-2; possible D gene TRBD1, 5 bases. The V end was cut by 0 bases, the J end by 8 bases, with 10 bases between. The CDR3 runs to 13 residues. Germline V gene data show CDR1 as LNHNV and CDR2 as YYDKDF (reference sequence). The CDR3 region is CATSRDRVGGYTF. The CDR3 nucleotides are TGTGCCACCAGCAGAGACAGGGTCGGCGGCTACACCTTC.

This clone was seen more than once but under ten times. CDR3 region: CASSLGQGTEAFF. The CDR3, as DNA: TGTGCCAGCAGTCTCGGACAGGGCACTGAAGCTTTCTTT. The genes are TRBV6-4 and TRBJ1-1; 8 nucleotides line up with TRBD1. The V and J ends lost 5 bases and 4 bases, in that order; junction bases with no gene match: 3. CDR1 and CDR2 from the germline V gene are MRHNA and SNTAGT. This CDR3 has 13 residues.

The chain is built from TRBV28 and TRBJ2-7, with D possibly matching TRBD1 (6 bases). Trimming left V 0 bases short and J 1 base short, with 10 bases between. Germline lookup yields CDR1 MDHEN and CDR2 SYDVKM. The CDR3 covers 15 residues. The CDR3 sequence is CASSLWPDSSYEQYF. The CDR3 nucleotides are TGTGCCAGCAGTTTATGGCCGGACAGTTCCTACGAGCAGTACTTC.